The rows below give T cell receptor beta chains drawn from one sample of a study of cytomegalovirus exposure and HLA in healthy donors. TCRdb's copy holds only in-frame clones and misses some; the assay was immunoSEQ multiplex PCR. This sample has under 200,000 clones, with approximately 80% found just once. The sequenced material came from PBMCs. The receptors here all came from a woman aged 25-40 years in good health and CMV-seronegative. The CDR3 runs from the conserved cysteine through the conserved F or W. Each record gives: V gene, J gene, CDR3 protein.

V: TRBV27
J: TRBJ2-1
CDR3: CASSKDGGDRISYNEQFF

V: TRBV7-2
J: TRBJ1-2
CDR3: CASSLFIPGDNYGYTF

V: TRBV19
J: TRBJ1-5
CDR3: CASSILPTGGNQPQHF

V: TRBV7-2
J: TRBJ2-3
CDR3: CASSDLAGGVSDTQYF

V: TRBV5-8
J: TRBJ1-1
CDR3: CASSYGGGSEAFF

V: TRBV9
J: TRBJ1-2
CDR3: CASSVSRRGQGRYGYTF

V: TRBV4-3
J: TRBJ2-1
CDR3: CASSQELANYNEQFF

V: TRBV2
J: -
CDR3: CASRARLAGNYEQYF

V: TRBV6-6
J: TRBJ2-7
CDR3: CASSPTHGRAYYEQYF

V: TRBV5-4
J: -
CDR3: CASNQDSYEQYF

V: TRBV6-1
J: TRBJ1-2
CDR3: CASTLTGANYGYTF

V: TRBV5-1
J: TRBJ2-1
CDR3: CASSHPTGTSGVSYNEQFF

V: TRBV6-6
J: TRBJ1-5
CDR3: CASSDGNQPQHF

V: TRBV29-1
J: TRBJ1-3
CDR3: CSVRSGFFGNTIYF

V: TRBV5-6
J: TRBJ2-7
CDR3: CASSYPGTSGYEQYF

V: TRBV6-1
J: TRBJ2-1
CDR3: CASMLGTGLNNEQFF

V: TRBV10-3
J: TRBJ1-1
CDR3: CAISGGGNLEAFF

V: TRBV6-5
J: TRBJ1-4
CDR3: CASSYSGGRPEKLFF

V: TRBV9
J: TRBJ1-6
CDR3: CASSVGQGGSPLHF

V: TRBV2
J: TRBJ2-7
CDR3: CASSGVTGRSYEQYF

V: TRBV5-1
J: TRBJ1-1
CDR3: CASSFFPPGGNTEAFF

V: TRBV18
J: TRBJ2-1
CDR3: CASSPFISSGRALGSYNEQFF

V: TRBV6-5
J: TRBJ1-2
CDR3: CASRPGQGADGYTF

V: TRBV4-1
J: TRBJ2-1
CDR3: CASSPIGGGTTGEQFF

V: TRBV19
J: TRBJ2-1
CDR3: CASTILAAGSNEQFF

V: TRBV20-1
J: TRBJ2-3
CDR3: CSASYTDTQYF

V: TRBV2
J: TRBJ1-2
CDR3: CASSERGRGYTF

V: TRBV4-1
J: TRBJ1-1
CDR3: CASSQRQGKAFF

V: TRBV19
J: TRBJ2-7
CDR3: CASGKQDRAGEQYF

V: TRBV5-8
J: TRBJ1-2
CDR3: CASNLDRGGSYGYTF

V: TRBV19
J: TRBJ2-1
CDR3: CASSPTSGAYNEQFF

V: TRBV7-2
J: TRBJ2-2
CDR3: CASSLVAVNTGELFF

V: TRBV5-1
J: TRBJ2-1
CDR3: CASSLGAGGSYNEQFF

V: TRBV29-1
J: TRBJ1-2
CDR3: CSVVPIKGYTF

V: TRBV5-5
J: TRBJ2-2
CDR3: CASSSGGLTGELFF

V: TRBV5-1
J: -
CDR3: CASSLVYRGKYEQYF